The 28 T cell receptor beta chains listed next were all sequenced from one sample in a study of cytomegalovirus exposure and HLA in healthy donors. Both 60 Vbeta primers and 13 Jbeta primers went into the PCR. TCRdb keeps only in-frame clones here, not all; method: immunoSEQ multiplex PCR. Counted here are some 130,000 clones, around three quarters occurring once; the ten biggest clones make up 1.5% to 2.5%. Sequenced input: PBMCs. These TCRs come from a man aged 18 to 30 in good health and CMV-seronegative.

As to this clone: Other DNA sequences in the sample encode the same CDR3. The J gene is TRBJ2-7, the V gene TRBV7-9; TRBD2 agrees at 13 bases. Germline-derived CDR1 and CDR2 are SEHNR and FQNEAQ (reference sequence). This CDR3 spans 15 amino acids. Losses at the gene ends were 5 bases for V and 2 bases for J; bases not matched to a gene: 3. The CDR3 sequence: CASSTGLAGTYEQYF. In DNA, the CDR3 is TGTGCCAGCAGCACGGGACTAGCGGGGACCTACGAGCAGTACTTC.

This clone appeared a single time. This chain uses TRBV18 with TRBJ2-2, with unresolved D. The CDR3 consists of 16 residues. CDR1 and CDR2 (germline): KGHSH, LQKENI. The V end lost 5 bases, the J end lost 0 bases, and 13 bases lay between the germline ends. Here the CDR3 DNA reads TGTGCCAGCTCAGCGCCTAGAGCCGCGAACACCGGGGAGCTGTTTTTT. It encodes CASSAPRAANTGELFF.

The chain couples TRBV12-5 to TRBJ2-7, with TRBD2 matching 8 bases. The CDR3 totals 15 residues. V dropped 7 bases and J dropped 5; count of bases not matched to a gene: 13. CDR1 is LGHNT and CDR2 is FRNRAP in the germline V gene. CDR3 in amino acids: CASDTGAGEGHEQYV. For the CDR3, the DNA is TGTGCTAGTGATACTGGAGCGGGAGAAGGGCACGAGCAGTACGTC.

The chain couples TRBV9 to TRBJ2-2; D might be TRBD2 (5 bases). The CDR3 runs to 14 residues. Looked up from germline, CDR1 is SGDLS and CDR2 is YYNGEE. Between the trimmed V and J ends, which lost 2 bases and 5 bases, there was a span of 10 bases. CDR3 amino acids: CASSVWERTGELFF. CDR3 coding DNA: TGTGCCAGCAGCGTGTGGGAGAGAACCGGGGAGCTGTTTTTT.

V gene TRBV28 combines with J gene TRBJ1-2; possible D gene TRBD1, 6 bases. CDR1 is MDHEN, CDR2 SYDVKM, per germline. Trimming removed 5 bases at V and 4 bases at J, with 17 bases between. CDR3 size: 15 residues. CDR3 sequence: CASSKPGEGVYGYTF. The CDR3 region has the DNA TGTGCCAGCAGTAAGCCGGGTGAGGGGGTCTATGGCTACACCTTC.

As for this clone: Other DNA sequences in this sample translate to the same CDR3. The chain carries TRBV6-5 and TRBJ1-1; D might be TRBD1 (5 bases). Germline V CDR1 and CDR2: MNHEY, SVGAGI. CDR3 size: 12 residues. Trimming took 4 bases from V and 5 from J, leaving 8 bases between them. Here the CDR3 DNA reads TGTGCCAGCAGTTTTCGGGGGACTGAAGCTTTCTTT. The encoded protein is CASSFRGTEAFF.

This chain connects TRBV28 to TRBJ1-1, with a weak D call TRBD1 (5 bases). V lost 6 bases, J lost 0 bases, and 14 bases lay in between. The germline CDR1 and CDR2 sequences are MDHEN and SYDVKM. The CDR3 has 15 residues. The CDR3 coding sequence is TGTGCCAGCAGCGAAACAGGTAACATGAACACTGAAGCTTTCTTT. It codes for CASSETGNMNTEAFF.

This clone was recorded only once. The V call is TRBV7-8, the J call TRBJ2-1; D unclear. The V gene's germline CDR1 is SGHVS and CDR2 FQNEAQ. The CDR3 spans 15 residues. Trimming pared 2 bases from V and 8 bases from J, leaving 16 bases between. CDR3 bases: TGTGCCAGCAGCTTATTCGCTAGTTCTACTGATGAGCAGTTCTTC. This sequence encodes CASSLFASSTDEQFF. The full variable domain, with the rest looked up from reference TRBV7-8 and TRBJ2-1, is GAGVSQSPRYKVAKRGQDVALRCDPISGHVSLFWYQQALGQGPEFLTYFQNEAQLDKSGLPSDRFFAERPEGSVSTLKIQRTQQEDSAVYLCASSLFASSTDEQFFGPGTRLTVL.

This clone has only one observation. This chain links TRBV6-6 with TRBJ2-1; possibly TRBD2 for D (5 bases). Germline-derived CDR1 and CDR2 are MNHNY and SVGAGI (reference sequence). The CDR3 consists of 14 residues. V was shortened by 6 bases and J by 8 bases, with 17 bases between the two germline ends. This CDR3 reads CASSRDIGLDEQFF. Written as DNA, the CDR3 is TGTGCCAGCAGCCGGGATATTGGATTAGATGAGCAGTTCTTC.

The CDR3 bases are TGTGCCAGCAGGGCAGGAAACTATGGCTACACCTTC. Translation: CASRAGNYGYTF. The chain joins TRBV6-5 to TRBJ1-2; D call uncertain. Trimming shortened V by 6 bases and J by 2 bases, and 7 bases separated the two germline ends. Germline CDR1 is MNHEY and CDR2 is SVGAGI. There are 12 residues in the CDR3.

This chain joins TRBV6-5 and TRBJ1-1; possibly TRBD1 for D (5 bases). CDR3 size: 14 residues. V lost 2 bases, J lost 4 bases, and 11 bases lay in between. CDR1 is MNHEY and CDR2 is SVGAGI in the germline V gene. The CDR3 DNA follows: TGTGCCAGCAGTTACGAAGGGGTTGTCACTGAAGCTTTCTTT. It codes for CASSYEGVVTEAFF.

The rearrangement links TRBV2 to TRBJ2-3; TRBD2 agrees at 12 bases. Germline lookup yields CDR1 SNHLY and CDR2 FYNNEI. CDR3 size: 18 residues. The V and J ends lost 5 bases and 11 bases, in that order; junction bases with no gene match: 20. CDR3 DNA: TGTGCCAGCAGTTCAGAACGGTGGACTAGCGGGGCAGTGTTTGGGCAGTATTTT. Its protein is CASSSERWTSGAVFGQYF.

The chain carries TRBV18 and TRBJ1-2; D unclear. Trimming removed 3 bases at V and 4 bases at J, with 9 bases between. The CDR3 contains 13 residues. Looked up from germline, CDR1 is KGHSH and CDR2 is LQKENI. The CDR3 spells CASSPAVIYGYTF. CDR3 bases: TGTGCCAGCTCACCGGCAGTCATCTATGGCTACACCTTC.

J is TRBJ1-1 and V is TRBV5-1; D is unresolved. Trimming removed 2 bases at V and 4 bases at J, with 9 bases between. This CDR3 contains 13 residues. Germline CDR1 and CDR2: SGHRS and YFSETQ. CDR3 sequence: CASSLQPLTEAFF. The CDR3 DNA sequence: TGCGCCAGCAGCTTACAGCCTCTCACTGAAGCTTTCTTT.

CDR3 DNA: TGTGCCAGCACTTCGTGGACAGGGGTGCTCTACGAGCAGTACTTC. Translating gives CASTSWTGVLYEQYF. The chain recombines TRBV28 with TRBJ2-7; 9 positions agree with TRBD1. CDR1 is MDHEN and CDR2 is SYDVKM in the germline V gene. The CDR3 length is 15 residues. Losses at the gene ends were 7 bases for V and 3 bases for J; bases not matched to a gene: 10.

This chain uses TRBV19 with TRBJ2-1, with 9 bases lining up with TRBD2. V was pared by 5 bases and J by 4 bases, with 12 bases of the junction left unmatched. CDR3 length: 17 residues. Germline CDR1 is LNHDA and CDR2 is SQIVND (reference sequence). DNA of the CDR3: TGTGCCAGTAGTTACTCCGAGCTAGCGGGAAGATACAATGAGCAGTTCTTC. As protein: CASSYSELAGRYNEQFF.

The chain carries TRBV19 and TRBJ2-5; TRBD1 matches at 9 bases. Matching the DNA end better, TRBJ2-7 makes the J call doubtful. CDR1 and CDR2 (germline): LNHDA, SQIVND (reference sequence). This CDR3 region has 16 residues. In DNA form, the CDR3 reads TGTGCCAGTAGTATGTTGTCCGGGACAGGGTTCGACGAGCAGTACTTC. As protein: CASSMLSGTGFDEQYF.

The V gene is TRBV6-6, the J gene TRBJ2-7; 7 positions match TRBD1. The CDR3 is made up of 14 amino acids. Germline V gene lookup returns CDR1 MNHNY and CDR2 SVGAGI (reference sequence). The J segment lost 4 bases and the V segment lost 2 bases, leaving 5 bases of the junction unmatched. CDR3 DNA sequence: TGTGCCAGCAGTTACGTGGCAGGGGGTTACGAGCAGTACGTC. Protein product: CASSYVAGGYEQYV.

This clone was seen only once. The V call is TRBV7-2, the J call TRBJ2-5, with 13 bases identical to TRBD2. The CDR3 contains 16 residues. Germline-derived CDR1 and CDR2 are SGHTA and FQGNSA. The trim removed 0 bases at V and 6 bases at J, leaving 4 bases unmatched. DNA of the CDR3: TGTGCCAGCAGCTTAGCCTGGACTAGCGGGAGTAAGACCCAGTACTTC. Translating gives CASSLAWTSGSKTQYF.

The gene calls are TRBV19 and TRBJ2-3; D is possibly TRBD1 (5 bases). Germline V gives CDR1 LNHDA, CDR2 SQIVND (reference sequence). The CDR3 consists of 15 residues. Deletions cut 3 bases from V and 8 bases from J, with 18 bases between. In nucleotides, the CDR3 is TGTGCCAGTAGTATTCCAGTACCAGATAGGGGTACGCAGTATTTT. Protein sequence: CASSIPVPDRGTQYF.

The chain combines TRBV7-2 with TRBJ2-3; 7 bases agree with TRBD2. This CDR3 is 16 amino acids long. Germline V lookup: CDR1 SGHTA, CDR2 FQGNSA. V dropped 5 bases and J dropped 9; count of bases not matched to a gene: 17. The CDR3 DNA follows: TGTGCCAGCAGCCACGAAGCGGGAACGCTATCGTCGACGCAGTATTTT. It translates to CASSHEAGTLSSTQYF.

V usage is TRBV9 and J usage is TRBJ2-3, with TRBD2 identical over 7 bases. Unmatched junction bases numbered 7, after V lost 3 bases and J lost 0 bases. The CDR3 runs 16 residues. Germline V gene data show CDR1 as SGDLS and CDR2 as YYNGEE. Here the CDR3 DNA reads TGTGCCAGCAGCGCCGGGACTACCTCTAGCACAGATACGCAGTATTTT. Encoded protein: CASSAGTTSSTDTQYF.

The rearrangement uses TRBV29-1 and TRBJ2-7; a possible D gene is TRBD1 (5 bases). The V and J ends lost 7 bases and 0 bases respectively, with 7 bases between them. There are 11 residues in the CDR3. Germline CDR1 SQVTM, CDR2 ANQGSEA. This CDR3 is CSADISYEQYF. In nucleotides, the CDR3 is TGCAGCGCGGACATCTCCTACGAGCAGTACTTC.

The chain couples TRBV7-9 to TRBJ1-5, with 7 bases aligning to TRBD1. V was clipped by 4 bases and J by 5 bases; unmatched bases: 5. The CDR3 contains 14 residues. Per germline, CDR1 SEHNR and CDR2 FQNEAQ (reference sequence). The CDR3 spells CASSSQGVYQPQHF. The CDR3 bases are TGTGCCAGCAGCTCCCAGGGGGTCTATCAGCCCCAGCATTTT.

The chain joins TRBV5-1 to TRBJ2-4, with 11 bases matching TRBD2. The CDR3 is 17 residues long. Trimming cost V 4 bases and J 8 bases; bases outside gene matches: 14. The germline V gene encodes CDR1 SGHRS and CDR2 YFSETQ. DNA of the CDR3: TGCGCCAGCAGCCCACGGGGTAGCGGGAGGGGTGAGGACATTCAGTACTTC. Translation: CASSPRGSGRGEDIQYF. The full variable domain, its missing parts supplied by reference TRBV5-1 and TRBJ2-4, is KAGVTQTPRYLIKTRGQQVTLSCSPISGHRSVSWYQQTPGQGLQFLFEYFSETQRNKGNFPGRFSGRQFSNSRSEMNVSTLELGDSALYLCASSPRGSGRGEDIQYFGAGTRLSVL.

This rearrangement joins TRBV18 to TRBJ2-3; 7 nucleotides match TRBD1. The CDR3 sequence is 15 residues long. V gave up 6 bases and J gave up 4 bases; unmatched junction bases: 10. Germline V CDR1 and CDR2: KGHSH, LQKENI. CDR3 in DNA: TGTGCCAGCTCCCGACAGGGCGGTTGGGCAGATACGCAGTATTTT. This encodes CASSRQGGWADTQYF.

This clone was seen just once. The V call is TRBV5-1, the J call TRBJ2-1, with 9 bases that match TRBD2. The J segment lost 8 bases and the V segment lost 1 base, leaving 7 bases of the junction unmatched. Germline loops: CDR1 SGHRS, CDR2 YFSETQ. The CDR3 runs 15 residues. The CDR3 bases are TGCGCCAGCAGCTTGAGTCTAGCGGGGTTGGATGAGCAGTTCTTC. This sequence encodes CASSLSLAGLDEQFF.

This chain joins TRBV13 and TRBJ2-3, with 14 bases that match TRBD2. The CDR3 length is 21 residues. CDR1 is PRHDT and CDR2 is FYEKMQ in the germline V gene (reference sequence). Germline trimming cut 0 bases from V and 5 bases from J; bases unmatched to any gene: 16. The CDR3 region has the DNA TGTGCCAGCAGCTTAGGGTCGGGACTAGCGGGAGTCCACGGCGTTAAAGATACGCAGTATTTT. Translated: CASSLGSGLAGVHGVKDTQYF.